This is a list of T cell receptor beta chains from one sample in a study of T cells after posttransplantation cyclophosphamide. Assay used: immunoSEQ multiplex PCR; TCRdb lists only in-frame clones, some missing. The data contain tens of thousands of clones, roughly 87% of them singletons. The sequenced sample was PBMCs, obtained about 60 days after allogeneic stem cell transplant with posttransplant cyclophosphamide. All receptors derive from a male patient between 60 and 69 years old who received an allogeneic stem cell transplant from a related donor and was CMV-positive. The graft donor may be the source of some T cells. Each CDR3 is given with its conserved first and last residue. A D gene is named only where the DNA matches it firmly. Not all rows give a size; the values are once, few, many and, for expanded clones, a class.

v_gene	j_gene	abundance	d_gene	CDR3aa	CDR3nt
TRBV6-1	TRBJ2-3	-	TRBD2	CASAGGRTDTQYF	TGTGCCAGCGCGGGGGGTCGCACAGATACGCAGTATTTT
TRBV21-1	TRBJ2-7	-	-	CANNPNRVTYEQYF	TGTGCCAATAACCCGAACAGGGTTACCTACGAGCAGTACTTC
TRBV19	TRBJ1-1	-	-	CASQKGWRGNTEAFF	TGTGCCAGTCAAAAAGGCTGGAGGGGGAACACTGAAGCTTTCTTT
TRBV5-1	TRBJ1-1	-	TRBD1	CASSTTGPDTEAFF	TGCGCCAGCAGCACGACAGGGCCGGACACTGAAGCTTTCTTT
TRBV11-3	TRBJ1-1	-	TRBD1	CASSLNKGAAFF	TGTGCCAGCAGCTTAAACAAGGGGGCAGCTTTCTTT
TRBV7-6	TRBJ1-1	-	TRBD1	CASSLGTGTEAFF	TGTGCCAGCAGCTTAGGGACAGGGACTGAAGCTTTCTTT
TRBV7-9	TRBJ1-1	once	TRBD1	CASSSTGTVGTEAFF	TGTGCCAGCAGCTCAACCGGGACAGTCGGGACTGAAGCTTTCTTT
TRBV6-7	TRBJ2-2	-	TRBD1	CASSFHPDRGNTGELFF	TGTGCCAGCAGTTTCCACCCGGACAGGGGAAACACCGGGGAGCTGTTTTTT
TRBV4-1	TRBJ1-6	-	TRBD1	CASSPGTAPSPLHF	TGCGCCAGCAGCCCCGGGACAGCGCCTTCACCCCTCCACTTT
TRBV19	TRBJ1-2	-	-	CASSILNSNGYTF	TGTGCCAGTAGTATCCTAAATTCGAATGGCTACACCTTC
TRBV7-9	TRBJ1-2	-	-	CASSLQEDGYTF	TGTGCCAGCAGCTTACAGGAAGACGGCTACACCTTC
TRBV2	TRBJ2-2	-	-	CASSLFQQENTGELFF	TGTGCCAGCAGCCTATTTCAACAGGAGAACACCGGGGAGCTGTTTTTT
TRBV2	TRBJ1-2	-	-	CASSRYVESVYGYTF	TGTGCCAGCAGCCGGTACGTGGAGTCGGTCTATGGCTACACCTTC
TRBV2	TRBJ1-6	-	TRBD1	CASSERQGNSPLHF	TGTGCCAGCAGTGAAAGACAGGGGAATTCACCCCTCCACTTT
TRBV7-9	TRBJ2-7	-	-	CASSLGTELYEQYF	TGTGCCAGCAGCTTAGGGACAGAGCTCTACGAGCAGTACTTC
TRBV18	TRBJ1-2	-	-	CASSPLGTNYGYTF	TGTGCCAGCTCACCCCTCGGGACTAACTATGGCTACACCTTC
TRBV11-2	TRBJ2-3	once	-	CASSLRGGTGPRDTQYF	TGTGCCAGCAGCCTCCGTGGGGGGACGGGGCCCAGGGATACGCAGTATTTT
TRBV18	TRBJ2-5	-	TRBD1	CASSSGQWETQYF	TGTGCCAGCTCGTCGGGACAGTGGGAGACCCAGTACTTC
TRBV6-5	TRBJ2-1	-	-	CATQGYNEQFF	TGTGCCACACAGGGTTACAATGAGCAGTTCTTC
TRBV14	TRBJ2-3	-	-	CASSHKQGTTDTQYF	TGTGCCAGCAGCCACAAACAGGGAACCACAGATACGCAGTATTTT
TRBV19	TRBJ2-2	-	-	CASSLPDFRELFF	TGTGCCAGTAGTTTGCCGGACTTCAGGGAGCTGTTTTTT
TRBV18	TRBJ1-5	-	-	CASSPGGGQPQHF	TGTGCCAGCTCACCAGGGGGCGGTCAGCCCCAGCATTTT
TRBV15	TRBJ2-3	-	TRBD2	CATSSTAGGSADTQYF	TGTGCCACCAGCAGTACGGCGGGGGGTTCCGCAGATACGCAGTATTTT
TRBV2	TRBJ2-7	few	-	CASITGYEQYF	TGTGCCAGCATTACCGGGTACGAGCAGTACTTC
TRBV25-1	TRBJ1-3	-	-	CASRRSSGNTIYF	TGTGCCAGTAGACGGAGCTCTGGAAACACCATATATTTT
TRBV7-8	TRBJ2-3	-	-	CASSRYRDRGATDTQYF	TGTGCCAGCAGCCGTTATAGGGACCGGGGGGCGACAGATACGCAGTATTTT
TRBV19	TRBJ1-2	-	-	CASSGETYGYTF	TGTGCCAGTAGCGGGGAAACCTATGGCTACACCTTC
TRBV5-6	TRBJ2-2	-	-	CASSLDLISNTGELFF	TGTGCCAGCAGCTTGGACCTAATATCGAACACCGGGGAGCTGTTTTTT
TRBV19	TRBJ1-1	-	TRBD1	CASSPSGQMNTEAFF	TGTGCCAGTAGTCCGTCGGGACAGATGAACACTGAAGCTTTCTTT
TRBV7-8	TRBJ2-1	-	-	CASSLGTLIVNEQFF	TGTGCCAGCAGCTTAGGGACTCTTATCGTCAATGAGCAGTTCTTC
TRBV19	TRBJ2-4	-	TRBD2	CASSIDRGGLPIQYF	TGTGCCAGTAGTATAGATCGGGGGGGGTTACCAATTCAGTACTTC
TRBV5-1	TRBJ1-4	-	-	CASSPGASYNEKLFF	TGCGCCAGCAGCCCAGGGGCCAGTTATAATGAAAAACTGTTTTTT
TRBV6-5	TRBJ1-3	-	-	CASSLRFGRDTIYF	TGTGCCAGCAGTCTCCGTTTCGGTCGGGACACCATATATTTT
TRBV7-8	TRBJ1-6	-	TRBD1	CASSYQQGAFINSPLHF	TGTGCCAGCAGCTACCAACAGGGGGCCTTTATTAATTCACCCCTCCACTTT
TRBV5-1	TRBJ1-1	-	TRBD1	CASSLLGQGAEAFF	TGCGCCAGCAGCCTGTTGGGACAGGGGGCAGAAGCTTTCTTT
TRBV4-1	TRBJ2-5	-	-	CASSQGKRGKETQYF	TGCGCCAGCAGCCAAGGAAAAAGGGGAAAAGAGACCCAGTACTTC
TRBV2	TRBJ2-3	once	TRBD2	CASLGGQRGVLYIADTQYF	TGTGCCAGCTTGGGGGGTCAGCGGGGGGTCTTGTACATCGCAGATACGCAGTATTTT
TRBV5-1	TRBJ1-2	-	-	CASSPRDTYGYTF	TGCGCCAGCAGCCCCCGGGACACCTATGGCTACACCTTC
TRBV10-3	TRBJ1-1	-	-	CAISEREGAGNTEAFF	TGTGCCATCAGTGAGCGGGAAGGTGCAGGGAACACTGAAGCTTTCTTT
TRBV20-1	TRBJ1-1	-	-	CSARQDSSAFF	TGCAGTGCTAGACAGGACAGTTCAGCTTTCTTT
TRBV7-8	TRBJ2-5	-	-	CASFPDSGLIQETQYF	TGTGCCAGCTTTCCCGATAGCGGACTTATCCAAGAGACCCAGTACTTC
TRBV5-1	TRBJ1-2	-	-	CASSLVASGDYGYTF	TGCGCCAGCAGCTTGGTGGCCTCGGGGGACTATGGCTACACCTTC
TRBV25-1	TRBJ1-2	-	-	CASSEGGVDTYGYTF	TGTGCCAGCAGTGAAGGCGGGGTCGATACCTATGGCTACACCTTC
TRBV5-4	TRBJ2-1	-	-	CASSPTAYNEQFF	TGTGCCAGCAGCCCTACAGCCTACAATGAGCAGTTCTTC